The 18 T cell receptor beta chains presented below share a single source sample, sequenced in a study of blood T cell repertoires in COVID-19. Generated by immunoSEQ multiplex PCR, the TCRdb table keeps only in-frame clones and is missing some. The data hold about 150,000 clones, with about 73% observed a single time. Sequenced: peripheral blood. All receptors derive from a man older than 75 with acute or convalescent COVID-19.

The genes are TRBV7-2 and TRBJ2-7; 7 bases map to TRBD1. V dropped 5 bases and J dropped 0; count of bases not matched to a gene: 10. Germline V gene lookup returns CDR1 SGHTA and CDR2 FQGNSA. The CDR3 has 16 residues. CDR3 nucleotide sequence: TGTGCCAGCAGCGTCGCGGCAGGGGGTTCCTCCTACGAGCAGTACTTC. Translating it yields CASSVAAGGSSYEQYF.

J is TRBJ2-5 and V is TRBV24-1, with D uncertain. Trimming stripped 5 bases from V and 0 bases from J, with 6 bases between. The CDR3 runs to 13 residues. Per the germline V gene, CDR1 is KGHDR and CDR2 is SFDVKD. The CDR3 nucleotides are TGTGCCACCAGTGCCCCGGACCAAGAGACCCAGTACTTC. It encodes CATSAPDQETQYF.

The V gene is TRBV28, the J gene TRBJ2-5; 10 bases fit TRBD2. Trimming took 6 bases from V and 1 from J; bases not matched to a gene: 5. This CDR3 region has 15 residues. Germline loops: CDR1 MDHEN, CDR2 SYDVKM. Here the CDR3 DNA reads TGTGCCAGCAGGGGGACTAGCGCCGGCCAAGAGACCCAGTACTTC. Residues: CASRGTSAGQETQYF. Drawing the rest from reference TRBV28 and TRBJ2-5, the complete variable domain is DVKVTQSSRYLVKRTGEKVFLECVQDMDHENMFWYRQDPGLGLRLIYFSYDVKMKEKGDIPEGYSVSREKKERFSLILESASTNQTSMYLCASRGTSAGQETQYFGPGTRLLVL.

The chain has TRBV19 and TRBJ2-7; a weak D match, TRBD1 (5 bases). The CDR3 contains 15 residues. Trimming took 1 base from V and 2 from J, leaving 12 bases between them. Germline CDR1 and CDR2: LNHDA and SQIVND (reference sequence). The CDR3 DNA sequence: TGTGCCAGTAGTATAGGTACCGGCAGGGCCTACGAGCAGTACTTC. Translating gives CASSIGTGRAYEQYF.

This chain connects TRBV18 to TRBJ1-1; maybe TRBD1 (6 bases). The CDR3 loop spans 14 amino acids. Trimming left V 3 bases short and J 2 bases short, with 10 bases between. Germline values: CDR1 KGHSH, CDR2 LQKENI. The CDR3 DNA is TGTGCCAGCTCACCCGGGACAATAAACACTGAAGCTTTCTTT. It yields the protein CASSPGTINTEAFF.

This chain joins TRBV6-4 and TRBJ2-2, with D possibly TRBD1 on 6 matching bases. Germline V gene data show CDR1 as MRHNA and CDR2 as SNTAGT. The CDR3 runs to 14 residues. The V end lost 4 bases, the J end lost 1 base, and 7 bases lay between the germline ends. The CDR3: CASSAGVNTGELFF. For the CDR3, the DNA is TGTGCCAGCAGTGCAGGGGTGAACACCGGGGAGCTGTTTTTT.

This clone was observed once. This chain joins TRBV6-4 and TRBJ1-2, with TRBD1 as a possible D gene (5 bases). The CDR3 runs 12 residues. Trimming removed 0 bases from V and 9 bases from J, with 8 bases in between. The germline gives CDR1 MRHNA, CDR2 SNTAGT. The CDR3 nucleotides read TGTGCCAGCAGTGACTCCCAGGGAAGCTACACCTTC. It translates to CASSDSQGSYTF.

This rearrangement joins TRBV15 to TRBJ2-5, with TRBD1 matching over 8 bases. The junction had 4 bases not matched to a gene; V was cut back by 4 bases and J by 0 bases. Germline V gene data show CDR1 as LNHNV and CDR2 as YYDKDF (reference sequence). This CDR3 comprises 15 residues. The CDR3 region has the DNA TGTGCCACCAGCACTAGACAGGGGTACCAAGAGACCCAGTACTTC. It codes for CATSTRQGYQETQYF. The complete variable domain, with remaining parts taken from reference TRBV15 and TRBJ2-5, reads DAMVIQNPRYQVTQFGKPVTLSCSQTLNHNVMYWYQQKSSQAPKLLFHYYDKDFNNEADTPDNFQSRRPNTSFCFLDIRSPGLGDTAMYLCATSTRQGYQETQYFGPGTRLLVL.

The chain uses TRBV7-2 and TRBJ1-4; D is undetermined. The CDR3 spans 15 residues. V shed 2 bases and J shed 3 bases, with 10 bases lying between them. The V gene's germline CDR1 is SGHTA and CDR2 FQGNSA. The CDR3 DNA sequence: TGTGCCAGCAGCTTATCGGCGGGGTCTAATGAAAAACTGTTTTTT. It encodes CASSLSAGSNEKLFF.

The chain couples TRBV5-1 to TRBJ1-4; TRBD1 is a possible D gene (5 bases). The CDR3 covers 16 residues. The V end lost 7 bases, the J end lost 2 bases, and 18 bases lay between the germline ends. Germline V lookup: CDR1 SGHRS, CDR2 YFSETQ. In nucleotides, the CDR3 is TGCGCCAGCGGGGTTGAAGCGGGGCTGACTAATGAAAAACTGTTTTTT. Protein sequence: CASGVEAGLTNEKLFF.

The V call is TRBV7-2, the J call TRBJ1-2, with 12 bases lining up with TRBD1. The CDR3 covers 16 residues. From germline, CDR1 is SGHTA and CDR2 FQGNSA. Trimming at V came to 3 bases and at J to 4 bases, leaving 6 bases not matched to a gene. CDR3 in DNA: TGTGCCAGCAGCTTCCAACCGGGACAGGGGGCCTATGGCTACACCTTC. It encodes CASSFQPGQGAYGYTF.

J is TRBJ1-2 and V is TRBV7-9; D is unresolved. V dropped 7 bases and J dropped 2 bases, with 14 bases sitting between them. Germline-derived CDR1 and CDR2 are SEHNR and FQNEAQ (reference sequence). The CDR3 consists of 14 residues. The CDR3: CASIKGAGNYGYTF. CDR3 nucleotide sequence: TGTGCCAGCATAAAGGGAGCAGGAAACTATGGCTACACCTTC. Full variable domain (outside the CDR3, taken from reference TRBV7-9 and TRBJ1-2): DTGVSQNPRHKITKRGQNVTFRCDPISEHNRLYWYRQTLGQGPEFLTYFQNEAQLEKSRLLSDRFSAERPKGSFSTLEIQRTEQGDSAMYLCASIKGAGNYGYTFGSGTRLTVV.

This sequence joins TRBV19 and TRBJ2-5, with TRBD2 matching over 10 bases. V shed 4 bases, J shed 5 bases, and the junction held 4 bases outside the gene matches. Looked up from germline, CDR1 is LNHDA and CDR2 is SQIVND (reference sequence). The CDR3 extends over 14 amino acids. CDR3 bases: TGTGCCAGTAGTAGTAGCGGGGGGAGGGAGACCCAGTACTTC. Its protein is CASSSSGGRETQYF.

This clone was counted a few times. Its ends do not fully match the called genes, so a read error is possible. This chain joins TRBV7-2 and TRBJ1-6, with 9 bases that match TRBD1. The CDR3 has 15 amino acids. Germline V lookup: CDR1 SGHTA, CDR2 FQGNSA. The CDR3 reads CASRLGTGNYSPLHF. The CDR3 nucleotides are TGTGCCAGCAGATTAGGGACAGGGAACTATTCACCCCTCCACTTT.

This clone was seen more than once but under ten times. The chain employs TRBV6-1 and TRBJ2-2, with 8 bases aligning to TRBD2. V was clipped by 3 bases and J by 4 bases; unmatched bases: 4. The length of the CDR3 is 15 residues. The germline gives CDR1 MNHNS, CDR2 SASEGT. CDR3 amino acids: CASSDPGGSTGELFF. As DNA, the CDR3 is TGTGCCAGCAGTGATCCGGGAGGGTCCACCGGGGAGCTGTTTTTT.

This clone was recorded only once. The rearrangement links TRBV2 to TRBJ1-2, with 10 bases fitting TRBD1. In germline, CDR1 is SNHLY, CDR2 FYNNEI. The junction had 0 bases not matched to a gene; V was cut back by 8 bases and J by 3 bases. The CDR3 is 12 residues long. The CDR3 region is CASGTGDYGYTF. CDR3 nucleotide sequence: TGTGCCAGCGGGACAGGGGACTATGGCTACACCTTC.

CDR3 loop: CAIRTRQGVSNEQFF. In DNA form, the CDR3 reads TGTGCCATCAGGACAAGACAGGGGGTATCAAATGAGCAGTTCTTC. The rearrangement joins TRBV10-3 to TRBJ2-1; 9 bases are a match to TRBD1. J was trimmed by 7 bases and V by 6 bases; bases with no gene match: 10. The CDR3 covers 15 residues. Germline loops: CDR1 ENHRY, CDR2 SYGVKD.

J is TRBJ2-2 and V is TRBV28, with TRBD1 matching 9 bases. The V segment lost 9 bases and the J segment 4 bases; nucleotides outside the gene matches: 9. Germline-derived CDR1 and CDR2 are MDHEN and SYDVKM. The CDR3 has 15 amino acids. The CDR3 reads CASLLTGGSTGELFF. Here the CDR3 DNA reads TGTGCCAGTTTACTAACAGGGGGCAGCACCGGGGAGCTGTTTTTT. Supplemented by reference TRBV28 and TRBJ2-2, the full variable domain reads DVKVTQSSRYLVKRTGEKVFLECVQDMDHENMFWYRQDPGLGLRLIYFSYDVKMKEKGDIPEGYSVSREKKERFSLILESASTNQTSMYLCASLLTGGSTGELFFGEGSRLTVL.